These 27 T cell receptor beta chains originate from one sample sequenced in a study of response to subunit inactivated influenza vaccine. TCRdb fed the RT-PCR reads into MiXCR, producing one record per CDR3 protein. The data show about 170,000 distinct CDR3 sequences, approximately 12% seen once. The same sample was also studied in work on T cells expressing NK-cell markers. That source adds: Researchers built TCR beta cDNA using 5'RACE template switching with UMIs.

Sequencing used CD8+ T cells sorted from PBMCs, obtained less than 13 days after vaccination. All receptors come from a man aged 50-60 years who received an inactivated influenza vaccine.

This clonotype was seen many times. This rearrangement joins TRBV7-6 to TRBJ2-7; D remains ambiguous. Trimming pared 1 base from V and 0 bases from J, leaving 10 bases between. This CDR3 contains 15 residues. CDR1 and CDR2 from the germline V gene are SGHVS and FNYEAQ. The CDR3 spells CASSLGEAPSYEQYF. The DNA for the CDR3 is TGTGCCAGCAGCTTAGGCGAGGCACCCTCCTACGAGCAGTACTTC.

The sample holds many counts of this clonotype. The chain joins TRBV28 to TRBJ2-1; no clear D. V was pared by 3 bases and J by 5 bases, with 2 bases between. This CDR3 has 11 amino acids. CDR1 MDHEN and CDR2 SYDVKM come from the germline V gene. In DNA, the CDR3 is TGTGCCAGCAGTTTTAACAATGAGCAGTTCTTC. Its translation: CASSFNNEQFF.

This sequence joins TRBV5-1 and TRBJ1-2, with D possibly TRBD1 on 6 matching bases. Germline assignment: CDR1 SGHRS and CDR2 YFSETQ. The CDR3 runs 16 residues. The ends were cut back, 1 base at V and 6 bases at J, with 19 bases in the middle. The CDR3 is CASSLQTGALINGYTF. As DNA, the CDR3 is TGCGCCAGCAGCTTGCAGACAGGCGCCCTGATTAATGGCTACACCTTC.

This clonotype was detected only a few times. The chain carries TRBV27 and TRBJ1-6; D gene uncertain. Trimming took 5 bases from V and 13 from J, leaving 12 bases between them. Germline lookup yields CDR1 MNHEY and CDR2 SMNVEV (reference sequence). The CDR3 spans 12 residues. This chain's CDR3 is CASSVHGFPLHF. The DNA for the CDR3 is TGTGCCAGCAGTGTTCACGGCTTCCCCCTCCACTTT.

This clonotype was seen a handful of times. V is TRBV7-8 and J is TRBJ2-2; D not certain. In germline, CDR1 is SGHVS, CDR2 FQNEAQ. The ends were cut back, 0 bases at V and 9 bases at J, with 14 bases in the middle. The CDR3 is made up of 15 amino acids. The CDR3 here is CASSLAVERVWELFF. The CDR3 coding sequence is TGTGCCAGCAGCTTAGCCGTAGAAAGAGTTTGGGAGCTGTTTTTT.

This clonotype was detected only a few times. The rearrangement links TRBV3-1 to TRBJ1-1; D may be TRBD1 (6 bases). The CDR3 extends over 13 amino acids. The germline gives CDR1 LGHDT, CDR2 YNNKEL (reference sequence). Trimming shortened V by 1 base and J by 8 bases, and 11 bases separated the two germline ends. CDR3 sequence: CASSQGAGTEAFF. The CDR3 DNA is TGTGCCAGCAGCCAAGGGGCCGGGACAGAAGCTTTCTTT.

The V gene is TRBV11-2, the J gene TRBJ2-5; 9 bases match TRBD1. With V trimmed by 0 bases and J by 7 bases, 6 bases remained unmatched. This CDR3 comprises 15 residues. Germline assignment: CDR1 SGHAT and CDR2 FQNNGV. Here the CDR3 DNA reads TGTGCCAGCAGCTTAGAGGGACAGGGATATGTGACCCAGTACTTC. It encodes CASSLEGQGYVTQYF.

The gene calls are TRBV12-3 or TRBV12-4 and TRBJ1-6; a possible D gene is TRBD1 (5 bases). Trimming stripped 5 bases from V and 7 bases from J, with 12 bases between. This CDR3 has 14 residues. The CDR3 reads CASSQGSGNSPLHF. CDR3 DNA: TGTGCCAGCAGTCAGGGTTCGGGGAATTCACCCCTCCACTTT.

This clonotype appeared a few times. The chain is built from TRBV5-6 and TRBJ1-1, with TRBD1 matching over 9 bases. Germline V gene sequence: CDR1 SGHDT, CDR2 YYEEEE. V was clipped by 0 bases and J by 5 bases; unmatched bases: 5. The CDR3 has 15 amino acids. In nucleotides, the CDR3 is TGTGCCAGCAGCTTGGTTCCCGGACAGGGGACTGAAGCTTTCTTT. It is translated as CASSLVPGQGTEAFF.

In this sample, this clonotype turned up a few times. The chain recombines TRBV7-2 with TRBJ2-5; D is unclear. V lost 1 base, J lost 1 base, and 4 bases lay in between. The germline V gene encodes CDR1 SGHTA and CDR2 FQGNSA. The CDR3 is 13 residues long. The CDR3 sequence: CASSLDTQETQYF. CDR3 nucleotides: TGTGCCAGCAGCTTAGACACCCAAGAGACCCAGTACTTC.

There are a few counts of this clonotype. In nucleotides, the CDR3 is TGTGCCAGCAGTTACTCGATCCGGGACACCTCAGATACGCAGTATTTT. Amino acids: CASSYSIRDTSDTQYF. This chain connects TRBV6-2 or TRBV6-3 to TRBJ2-3, with D maybe TRBD1 (6 bases). This CDR3 comprises 16 residues. The V end lost 0 bases, the J end lost 4 bases, and 14 bases lay between the germline ends. Per germline, CDR1 MNHEY and CDR2 SVGEGT.

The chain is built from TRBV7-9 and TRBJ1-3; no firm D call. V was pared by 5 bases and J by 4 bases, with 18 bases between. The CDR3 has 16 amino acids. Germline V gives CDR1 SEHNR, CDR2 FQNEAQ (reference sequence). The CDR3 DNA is TGTGCCAGCAGCCCGTGGATGGTGGAGACCGGAAACACCATATATTTT. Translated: CASSPWMVETGNTIYF. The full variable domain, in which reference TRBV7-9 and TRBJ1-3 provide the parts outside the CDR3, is DTGVSQNPRHKITKRGQNVTFRCDPISEHNRLYWYRQTLGQGPEFLTYFQNEAQLEKSRLLSDRFSAERPKGSFSTLEIQRTEQGDSAMYLCASSPWMVETGNTIYFGEGSWLTVV.

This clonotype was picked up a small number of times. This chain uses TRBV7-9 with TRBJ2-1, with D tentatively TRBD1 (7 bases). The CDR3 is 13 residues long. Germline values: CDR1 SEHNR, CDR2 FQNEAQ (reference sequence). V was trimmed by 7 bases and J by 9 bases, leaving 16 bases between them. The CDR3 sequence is CASTGTVGGEQFF. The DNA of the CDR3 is TGTGCCAGCACCGGGACAGTGGGAGGTGAGCAGTTCTTC.

In DNA, the CDR3 is TGCAGCGCTGCGACTAGCGGTAGCACAGATACGCAGTATTTT. It translates to CSAATSGSTDTQYF. This chain joins TRBV29-1 and TRBJ2-3; 9 nucleotides align to TRBD2. Losses at the gene ends were 7 bases for V and 0 bases for J; bases not matched to a gene: 5. The CDR3 is 14 residues long. Germline-derived CDR1 and CDR2 are SQVTM and ANQGSEA.

The CDR3: CASSPTAGGAWTGELFF. The DNA for the CDR3 is TGTGCCAGCAGTCCAACAGCAGGGGGCGCGTGGACCGGGGAGCTGTTTTTT. The V call is TRBV12-3 or TRBV12-4, the J call TRBJ2-2; 8 nucleotides match TRBD1. Trimming at V came to 5 bases and at J to 5 bases, leaving 13 bases not matched to a gene. The CDR3 has 17 amino acids.

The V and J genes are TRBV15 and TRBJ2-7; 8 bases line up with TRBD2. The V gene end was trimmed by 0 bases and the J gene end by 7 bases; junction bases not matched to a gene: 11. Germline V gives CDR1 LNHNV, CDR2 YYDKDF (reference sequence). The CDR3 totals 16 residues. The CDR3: CATSRDQRTSTLEQYF. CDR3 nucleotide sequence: TGTGCCACCAGCAGAGATCAGAGGACTAGCACGTTGGAGCAGTACTTC. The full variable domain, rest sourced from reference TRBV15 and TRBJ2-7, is DAMVIQNPRYQVTQFGKPVTLSCSQTLNHNVMYWYQQKSSQAPKLLFHYYDKDFNNEADTPDNFQSRRPNTSFCFLDIRSPGLGDTAMYLCATSRDQRTSTLEQYFGPGTRLTVT.

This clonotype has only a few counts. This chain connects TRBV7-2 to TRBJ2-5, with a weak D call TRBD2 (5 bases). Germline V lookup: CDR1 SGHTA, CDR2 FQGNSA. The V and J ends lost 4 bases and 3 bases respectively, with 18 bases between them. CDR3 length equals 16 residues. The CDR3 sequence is CASSYGSERFEETQYF. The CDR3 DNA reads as TGTGCCAGCAGCTATGGGTCTGAGCGGTTCGAAGAGACCCAGTACTTC.

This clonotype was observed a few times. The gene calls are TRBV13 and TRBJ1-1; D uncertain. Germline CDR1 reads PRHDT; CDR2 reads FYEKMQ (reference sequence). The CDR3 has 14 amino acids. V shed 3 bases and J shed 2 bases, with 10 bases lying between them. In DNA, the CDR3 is TGTGCCAGCAGCTTCCGTGGGATCAACACTGAAGCTTTCTTT. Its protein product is CASSFRGINTEAFF.

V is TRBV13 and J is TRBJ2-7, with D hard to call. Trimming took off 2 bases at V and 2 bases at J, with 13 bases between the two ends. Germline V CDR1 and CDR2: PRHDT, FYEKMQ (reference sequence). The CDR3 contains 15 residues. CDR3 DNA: TGTGCCAGCAGCTTAAAGAGTCAAGGAGCCTACGAGCAGTACTTC. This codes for CASSLKSQGAYEQYF.

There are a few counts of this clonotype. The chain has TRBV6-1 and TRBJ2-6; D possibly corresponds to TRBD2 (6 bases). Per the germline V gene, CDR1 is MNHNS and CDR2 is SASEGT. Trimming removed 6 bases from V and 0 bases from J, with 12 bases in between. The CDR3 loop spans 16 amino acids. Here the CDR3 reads CASSGTPTSGANVLTF. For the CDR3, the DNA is TGTGCCAGCAGCGGGACTCCTACCTCTGGGGCCAACGTCCTGACTTTC.

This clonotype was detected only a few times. The CDR3 nucleotides read TGTGCCAGCAGTCAGGGACAGGGGAATTCACCCCTCCACTTT. As protein: CASSQGQGNSPLHF. This rearrangement joins TRBV12-3 or TRBV12-4 to TRBJ1-6, with 10 nucleotides matching TRBD1. The CDR3 loop spans 14 amino acids. V dropped 5 bases and J dropped 7; count of bases not matched to a gene: 2.

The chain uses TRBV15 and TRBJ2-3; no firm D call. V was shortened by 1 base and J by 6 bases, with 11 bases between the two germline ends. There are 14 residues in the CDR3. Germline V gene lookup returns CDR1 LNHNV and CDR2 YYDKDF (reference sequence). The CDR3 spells CATSRGTGVDTQYF. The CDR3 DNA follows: TGTGCCACCAGCAGAGGGACGGGTGTGGATACGCAGTATTTT.

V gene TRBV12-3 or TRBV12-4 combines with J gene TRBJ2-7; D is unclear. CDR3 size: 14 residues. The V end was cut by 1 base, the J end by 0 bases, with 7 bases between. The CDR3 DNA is TGTGCCAGCAGTTTAGGCACTCTCTCCTACGAGCAGTACTTC. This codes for CASSLGTLSYEQYF.

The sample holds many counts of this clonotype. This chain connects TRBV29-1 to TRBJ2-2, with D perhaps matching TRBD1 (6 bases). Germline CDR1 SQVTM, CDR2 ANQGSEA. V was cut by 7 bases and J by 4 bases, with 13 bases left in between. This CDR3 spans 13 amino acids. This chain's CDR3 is CSADPGATGELFF. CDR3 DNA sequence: TGCAGCGCCGACCCAGGGGCCACCGGGGAGCTGTTTTTT.

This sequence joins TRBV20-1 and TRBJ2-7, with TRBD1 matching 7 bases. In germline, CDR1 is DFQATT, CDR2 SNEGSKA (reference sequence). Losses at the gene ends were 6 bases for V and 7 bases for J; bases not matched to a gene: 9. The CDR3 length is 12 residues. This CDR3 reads CSAHRGLTEQYF. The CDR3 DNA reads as TGCAGTGCCCACAGGGGTTTGACGGAGCAGTACTTC.

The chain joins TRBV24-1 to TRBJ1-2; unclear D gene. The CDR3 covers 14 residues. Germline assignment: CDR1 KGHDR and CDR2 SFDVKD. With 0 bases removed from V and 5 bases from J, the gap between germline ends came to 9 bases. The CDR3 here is CATSDLGGQYGYTF. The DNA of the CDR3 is TGTGCCACCAGTGATTTGGGCGGTCAATATGGCTACACCTTC.

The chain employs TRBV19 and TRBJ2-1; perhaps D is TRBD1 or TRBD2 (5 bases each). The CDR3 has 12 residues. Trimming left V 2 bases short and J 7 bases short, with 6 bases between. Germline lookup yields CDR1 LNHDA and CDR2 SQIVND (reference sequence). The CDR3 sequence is CASSIWGNEQFF. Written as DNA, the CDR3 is TGTGCCAGTAGTATATGGGGGAATGAGCAGTTCTTC.